This TCR beta chain was captured by sequencing in a study of blood T cells in healthy people across ages. It was with a sample-barcoded 5' primer and a J-beta primer mix that a second PCR of roughly 7 to 11 cycles was run. Researchers report that a template-switch adaptor with 12 random nucleotides tagged each cDNA molecule. Each of the samples gave a minimum of 2.5 million paired-end reads that contained CDR3. TCRdb processed the 5' RACE reads anew with MiXCR; each CDR3 protein has one entry. The sample lists about 1.6 million distinct CDR3 sequences; almost 35% were seen once. Study-wide results and caveats: Researchers deemed the diversity estimates from one million T cells underestimates.

This clonotype was counted only a few times. Its cognate antigen is unknown. The V gene lost 5 bases and the J gene lost 3 bases, with 17 bases spanning the gap. The CDR3 consists of 15 residues. Germline values: CDR1 MDHEN, CDR2 SYDVKM. Per-sample PBMC isolation yielded at least 7 million cells. The sequencing sample was made of blood. The V call is TRBV28, the J call TRBJ2-7; TRBD1 is a possible D gene (6 bases). The clonotype originates from a woman aged 30 to 39 in good health. The CDR3 nucleotides read TGTGCCAGCAGTGGTTACGCAGGGGTCGACTACGAGCAGTACTTC. It is translated as CASSGYAGVDYEQYF.